Shown below are 21 T cell receptor beta chains from a single sample sequenced in a study of T cell repertoires in cytomegalovirus infection. For these receptors, no antigen is known. TCRdb analysed the reads with MiXCR anew, one entry per CDR3 protein. The sample holds fewer than 900,000 distinct CDR3 sequences, just under 30% seen once. The sample was cultured CD8+ T cells from PBMCs, taken from culture after CMV antigen stimulation. Every receptor here comes from a human donor in good health (CMV status not recorded). Some clones in this sample may be carry-over from other donors' samples.

The sample holds a few counts of this clonotype. J is TRBJ1-2 and V is TRBV15; a weak D match, TRBD1 (5 bases). From germline, CDR1 is LNHNV and CDR2 YYDKDF (reference sequence). CDR3 length: 13 amino acids. V was shortened by 8 bases and J by 3 bases, with 13 bases between the two germline ends. CDR3 residues: CATGDDGDYGYTF. In DNA, the CDR3 is TGTGCCACCGGGGACGACGGGGACTATGGCTACACCTTC.

This clonotype was seen a few times. This chain uses TRBV6-2 or TRBV6-3 with TRBJ2-7; D possibly matches TRBD1 or TRBD2 (5 bases each). The germline gives CDR1 MNHEY, CDR2 SVGEGT. Trimming took off 0 bases at V and 1 base at J, with 10 bases between the two ends. CDR3 length: 15 residues. The chain's CDR3 is CASSYSGTMSYEQYV. The CDR3 DNA is TGTGCCAGCAGTTACTCCGGGACCATGTCCTACGAGCAGTACGTC.

The chain employs TRBV28 and TRBJ1-2; TRBD1 agrees at 8 bases. The ends lost 10 bases at V and 4 bases at J; junction bases unmatched: 14. The germline gives CDR1 MDHEN, CDR2 SYDVKM. CDR3 length equals 15 residues. The CDR3 loop reads CATNTGTGFFYGYTF. CDR3 DNA: TGTGCCACGAATACCGGGACAGGTTTCTTCTATGGCTACACCTTC.

The V and J genes are TRBV9 and TRBJ2-2; 8 nucleotides align to TRBD1. This CDR3 has 15 residues. The V segment lost 0 bases and the J segment 6 bases; nucleotides outside the gene matches: 4. Germline assignment: CDR1 SGDLS and CDR2 YYNGEE. CDR3 nucleotides: TGTGCCAGCAGCGTAGAGGACAGGGTGGCCGGGGAGCTGTTTTTT. It encodes CASSVEDRVAGELFF.

This clonotype occurred many times. In DNA form, the CDR3 reads TGTGCCAGCAGCTTAGCGGGGGCGCGCGGCTGGGGCTACACCTTC. This encodes CASSLAGARGWGYTF. The chain has TRBV7-9 and TRBJ1-2; D perhaps matches TRBD1 (6 bases). V was shortened by 0 bases and J by 8 bases, with 16 bases between the two germline ends. The CDR3 covers 15 residues. Per germline, CDR1 SEHNR and CDR2 FQNEAQ (reference sequence).

This clonotype was detected a few times. The J gene is TRBJ1-2, the V gene TRBV27, with D possibly being TRBD1 (6 bases). Deletions cut 7 bases from V and 8 bases from J, with 20 bases between. The CDR3 loop spans 14 amino acids. The V gene's germline CDR1 is MNHEY and CDR2 SMNVEV (reference sequence). The CDR3 coding sequence is TGTGCCAGCACCCCTTCAGCAGGGGCTCGCGGCTACACCTTC. This gives the protein CASTPSAGARGYTF.

The chain combines TRBV2 with TRBJ2-1; D remains ambiguous. The CDR3 runs to 13 residues. CDR1 SNHLY and CDR2 FYNNEI come from the germline V gene. Trimming left V 7 bases short and J 0 bases short, with 7 bases between. CDR3 sequence (DNA): TGTGCCAGCAAGGCCAGCTCCTACAATGAGCAGTTCTTC. Translated, it gives CASKASSYNEQFF.

The genes are TRBV4-3 and TRBJ2-2; TRBD2 might be the D (7 bases). Trimming removed 4 bases at V and 5 bases at J, with 23 bases between. CDR3 length: 18 residues. Germline CDR1 reads LGHNA; CDR2 reads YSLEER. CDR3 residues: CASSLLRGAEARTGELFF. The CDR3 bases are TGCGCCAGCAGCCTGCTTCGGGGGGCGGAAGCCCGGACCGGGGAGCTGTTTTTT.

The chain joins TRBV19 to TRBJ2-1; no firm D call. This CDR3 is 14 amino acids long. CDR1 and CDR2 (germline): LNHDA, SQIVND (reference sequence). The ends were cut back, 5 bases at V and 6 bases at J, with 14 bases in the middle. CDR3 DNA: TGTGCCAGTAGTCTCCACGTTGTACGCAATGAGCAGTTCTTC. Translating gives CASSLHVVRNEQFF.

This clonotype was seen a handful of times. The gene calls are TRBV7-9 and TRBJ2-1; TRBD2 matches at 12 bases. Germline V gene data show CDR1 as SEHNR and CDR2 as FQNEAQ (reference sequence). The CDR3 is made up of 17 amino acids. V was pared by 5 bases and J by 2 bases, with 7 bases of the junction left unmatched. The CDR3 loop reads CASSTGLAGSPYNEQFF. The CDR3 DNA sequence: TGTGCCAGCAGCACGGGACTAGCGGGTTCCCCCTACAATGAGCAGTTCTTC.

In this sample, this clonotype turned up a few times. This chain uses TRBV27 with TRBJ2-5; D is perhaps TRBD2 (5 bases). The ends were cut back, 5 bases at V and 5 bases at J, with 18 bases in the middle. The CDR3 is 15 amino acids. The germline V gene has CDR1 MNHEY and CDR2 SMNVEV (reference sequence). Here the CDR3 DNA reads TGTGCCAGCAGTCCCCTGGGTGGAGGTCGGGAGACCCAGTACTTC. The encoded protein is CASSPLGGGRETQYF.

This chain joins TRBV9 and TRBJ2-3, with 8 bases lining up with TRBD2. Germline CDR1 SGDLS, CDR2 YYNGEE. Trimming at V came to 4 bases and at J to 0 bases, leaving 7 bases not matched to a gene. The CDR3 runs 16 residues. The CDR3 protein is CASSRSGTRSTDTQYF. CDR3 nucleotide sequence: TGTGCCAGCAGCAGATCCGGGACTAGAAGCACAGATACGCAGTATTTT.

V is TRBV19 and J is TRBJ1-3, with D hard to call. V gave up 0 bases and J gave up 4 bases, with 10 bases separating them. Germline lookup yields CDR1 LNHDA and CDR2 SQIVND (reference sequence). The CDR3 is made up of 15 amino acids. The CDR3 DNA reads TGTGCCAGTAGTATAGATGGCTACAGCGGAAACACCATATATTTT. Translating it yields CASSIDGYSGNTIYF.

This sequence joins TRBV19 and TRBJ2-1; D not certain. The CDR3 spans 11 residues. The V gene lost 4 bases and the J gene lost 8 bases, with 6 bases spanning the gap. CDR1 is LNHDA and CDR2 is SQIVND in the germline V gene (reference sequence). The CDR3: CASSKIDEQFF. Here the CDR3 DNA reads TGTGCCAGTAGTAAAATCGATGAGCAGTTCTTC.

The V gene is TRBV5-8, the J gene TRBJ2-7; 8 positions agree with TRBD2. V shed 0 bases, J shed 0 bases, and the junction held 2 bases outside the gene matches. The CDR3 runs to 15 residues. Germline V lookup: CDR1 SGHTS, CDR2 YDEGEE. CDR3 region: CASSLGLAHSYEQYF. The CDR3 coding sequence is TGTGCCAGCAGCTTGGGACTAGCGCACTCCTACGAGCAGTACTTC.

The V gene is TRBV19, the J gene TRBJ1-1, with D tentatively TRBD1 (5 bases). The CDR3 extends over 14 amino acids. Trimming removed 3 bases from V and 4 bases from J, with 12 bases in between. Germline V gene sequence: CDR1 LNHDA, CDR2 SQIVND (reference sequence). This CDR3 is CASSMSGLGTEAFF. CDR3 nucleotides: TGTGCCAGTAGTATGTCGGGGCTTGGCACTGAAGCTTTCTTT.

V usage is TRBV18 and J usage is TRBJ1-5, with 9 bases lining up with TRBD1. The CDR3 sequence is 16 residues long. The ends lost 3 bases at V and 5 bases at J; junction bases unmatched: 8. Per germline, CDR1 KGHSH and CDR2 LQKENI. CDR3 sequence (DNA): TGTGCCAGCTCACCTGACAGGGGGATAGTAGATCAGCCCCAGCATTTT. Translation gives CASSPDRGIVDQPQHF.

This clonotype was found many times. This chain uses TRBV10-3 with TRBJ2-5; weak D call: TRBD2 (5 bases). This CDR3 spans 16 amino acids. V was clipped by 5 bases and J by 4 bases, with 20 bases between them. Germline V gives CDR1 ENHRY, CDR2 SYGVKD. The CDR3 DNA sequence: TGTGCCATCAGTCCCTCTCCCGCTGAGGGTTTAGAGACCCAGTACTTC. Residues: CAISPSPAEGLETQYF.

This clonotype showed up just a few times. The chain employs TRBV12-3 or TRBV12-4 and TRBJ2-5; no firm D call. Trimming removed 3 bases from V and 1 base from J, with 6 bases in between. This CDR3 is built from 13 residues. CDR3 coding DNA: TGTGCCAGCAGTTTGTACTTCCAAGAGACCCAGTACTTC. Its protein is CASSLYFQETQYF.

This clonotype was observed a few times. V is TRBV6-4 and J is TRBJ2-7; TRBD2 might be the D (7 bases). Germline V gene data show CDR1 as MRHNA and CDR2 as SNTAGT. CDR3 length: 19 residues. Between the trimmed V and J ends, which lost 7 bases and 5 bases, there was a span of 33 bases. As DNA, the CDR3 is TGTGCCAGCAAAAGGGGACAAGGTCTCTACGAGCGGGGAGATAACGAGCAGTACGTC. This encodes CASKRGQGLYERGDNEQYV.

Only a few counts were recorded for this clonotype. The J gene is TRBJ1-1, the V gene TRBV4-3, with D perhaps TRBD1 (6 bases). The germline V and J ends were trimmed by 0 bases and 3 bases, with 11 bases remaining between them. Germline V CDR1 and CDR2: LGHNA, YSLEER. This CDR3 is built from 15 residues. For the CDR3, the DNA is TGCGCCAGCAGCCAAGATTGGGGGGGGCACACTGAAGCTTTCTTT. Residues: CASSQDWGGHTEAFF.